These 30 T cell receptor beta chains came from one sample sequenced in a study of molecular identifiers for immune sequencing clone quantification. TCRdb re-called the PCR reads with MiXCR, one entry per CDR3 protein. The table records some 590,000 distinct CDR3 sequences, 25% of them present only once. Material: naive CD8+ T cells from blood, with Jurkat cell RNA spiked in. Specified subset: FACS-sorted CD8+CD4-CCR7+CD45RA+ naive T cells. The receptors derive from a human donor in good health. Some libraries in this study had Jurkat cell RNA spiked in.

Turning to this clonotype: This may arise from a read error, as a much more abundant clone is one base away. This rearrangement joins TRBV11-2 to TRBJ2-3; D gene uncertain. CDR1 is SGHAT, CDR2 FQNNGV, per germline. This CDR3 has 14 amino acids. CDR3 residues: CASGFMSSTDTQCF. In DNA form, the CDR3 reads TGTGCCAGCGGATTCATGAGCAGCACAGATACGCAGTGTTTT. Full variable domain (outside the CDR3, taken from reference TRBV11-2 and TRBJ2-3): EAGVAQSPRYKIIEKRQSVAFWCNPISGHATLYWYQQILGQGPKLLIQFQNNGVVDDSQLPKDRFSAERLKGVDSTLKIQPAKLEDSAVYLCASGFMSSTDTQCFGPGTRLTVL.

For this clonotype: Just one base apart from a much larger clone, this may be a read error. This chain links TRBV6-5 with TRBJ1-4; D remains unclear. Germline loops: CDR1 MNHEY, CDR2 SVGAGI. CDR3 length: 17 amino acids. V lost 5 bases and J lost 0, with 16 bases in between. The CDR3 region is CASSPIGPVATNEKLFF. In nucleotides, the CDR3 is TGTGCCAGCAGTCCTATCGGACCGGTTGCAACTAATGAAAAACTGTTTTTT.

This clonotype has at least ten counts. The chain carries TRBV30 and TRBJ2-7; D ambiguous. The length of the CDR3 is 12 residues. Germline V gene data show CDR1 as GTSNPN and CDR2 as SVGIG (reference sequence). Trimming cost V 2 bases and J 4 bases, with 9 bases left between them. The CDR3 loop reads CAWSTTGYEQYF. CDR3 nucleotides: TGTGCCTGGAGTACCACGGGTTACGAGCAGTACTTC.

As concerns this clonotype: This may be a read error, as it is one base from a much larger clone. The chain uses TRBV5-1 and TRBJ2-7; the D gene is possibly TRBD1 (7 bases). The CDR3 is 16 residues long. Germline V gene sequence: CDR1 SGHRS, CDR2 YFSETQ. V was cut by 4 bases and J by 2 bases, with 19 bases left in between. The CDR3 DNA sequence: TGCGCCAGCAGCACCGAAACAGGGGACTTTCCCTACGAGCAGTACTTC. This gives the protein CASSTETGDFPYEQYF. Based on the CDR3 plus reference TRBV5-1 and TRBJ2-7, the full variable domain is KAGVTQTPRYLIKTRGQQVTLSCSPISGHRSVSWYQQTPGQGLQFLFEYFSETQRNKGNFPGRFSGRQFSNSRSEMNVSTLELGDSALYLCASSTETGDFPYEQYFGPGTRLTVT.

The rearrangement joins TRBV15 to TRBJ1-4; TRBD1 matches 10 bases. From germline, CDR1 is LNHNV and CDR2 YYDKDF (reference sequence). Trimming at V came to 2 bases and at J to 6 bases, leaving 3 bases not matched to a gene. The CDR3 has 15 amino acids. CDR3 DNA: TGTGCCACCAGCAGACCCGGGACAGGGGATGAAAAACTGTTTTTT. Translating gives CATSRPGTGDEKLFF.

This clonotype came up a few times. The chain recombines TRBV13 with TRBJ2-5, with D tentatively TRBD1 or TRBD2 (5 bases each). The germline V and J ends were trimmed by 8 bases and 1 base, with 20 bases remaining between them. The CDR3 spans 16 residues. CDR1 is PRHDT and CDR2 is FYEKMQ in the germline V gene (reference sequence). This CDR3 reads CASARTSVGPQETQYF. Here the CDR3 DNA reads TGTGCCAGCGCTAGAACGTCGGTGGGACCCCAAGAGACCCAGTACTTC.

Turning to this clonotype: One base away lies a much larger clone, so this may be a sequencing read error. This rearrangement joins TRBV7-9 to TRBJ2-7; possibly TRBD1 or TRBD2 for D (7 bases each). V lost 5 bases and J 6 bases, leaving 26 bases between the germline ends. CDR1 SEHNR and CDR2 FQNEAQ come from the germline V gene (reference sequence). The CDR3 spans 17 residues. The CDR3 protein is CASSPYDWGGGGGEQYF. DNA of the CDR3: TGTGCCAGCAGCCCATACGATTGGGGAGGGGGCGGTGGCGAGCAGTACTTC.

With regard to this clonotype: It may be a read error: a sequence one base away is much more abundant. The chain employs TRBV3-1 and TRBJ2-3; TRBD2 agrees at 8 bases. Germline values: CDR1 LGHDT, CDR2 YNNKEL (reference sequence). The CDR3 sequence is 18 residues long. The CDR3 sequence is CASNQVAGGRTTRDTQYF. In DNA, the CDR3 is TGTGCCAGCAACCAAGTGGCGGGAGGCCGGACTACCCGAGATACGCAGTATTTT.

This clonotype was detected many times. The V gene is TRBV12-3 or TRBV12-4, the J gene TRBJ1-5; D may be TRBD1 (6 bases). Trimming shortened V by 3 bases and J by 7 bases, and 13 bases separated the two germline ends. The CDR3 length is 14 residues. The CDR3: CASSFGGAGQPQHF. Written as DNA, the CDR3 is TGTGCCAGCAGTTTCGGGGGGGCGGGGCAGCCCCAGCATTTT.

This clonotype was seen a handful of times. The chain is built from TRBV19 and TRBJ1-4, with a weak D call TRBD1 (6 bases). This CDR3 is 15 amino acids long. Germline V gene sequence: CDR1 LNHDA, CDR2 SQIVND (reference sequence). V lost 2 bases to trimming and J lost 4 bases, with 11 bases between them. Here the CDR3 DNA reads TGTGCCAGTAGTATAATGACAGGACATAATGAAAAACTGTTTTTT. Translation gives CASSIMTGHNEKLFF.

This clonotype was detected many times. The CDR3 protein is CASSVGTDSPLHF. CDR3 DNA: TGTGCCAGCAGCGTAGGGACAGATTCACCCCTCCACTTT. The chain recombines TRBV9 with TRBJ1-6; perhaps TRBD1 as D (6 bases). CDR1 is SGDLS, CDR2 YYNGEE, per germline. The CDR3 contains 13 residues. Trimming cost V 0 bases and J 8 bases, with 6 bases left between them.

The CDR3 bases are TGTGCCAGCAGTTTAGCCGTCGGGGGCCAAAGCGCGTCCTACGAGCAGTACTTC. The encoded protein is CASSLAVGGQSASYEQYF. This rearrangement joins TRBV12-3 or TRBV12-4 to TRBJ2-7; either TRBD1 or TRBD2 may supply D (6 bases each). Trimming cost V 0 bases and J 1 base, with 19 bases left between them. The CDR3 length is 18 residues.

The chain recombines TRBV5-3 with TRBJ2-2, with D unresolved. TRBV5-3 is treated as an ORF (open reading frame) with a function not yet certain. V lost 8 bases to trimming and J lost 0 bases, with 20 bases between them. This CDR3 is 17 amino acids long. CDR3 nucleotide sequence: TGTGCCAGCAGCACCGGACCCCAAAGAACGAACACCGGGGAGCTGTTTTTT. This gives the protein CASSTGPQRTNTGELFF.

As regards this clonotype: One base away lies a much larger clone, so this may be a sequencing read error. The J gene is TRBJ2-3, the V gene TRBV25-1; 8 nucleotides line up with TRBD2. The CDR3 extends over 13 amino acids. From germline, CDR1 is MGHDK and CDR2 SYGVNS. CDR3 bases: TGTGCCAGCAGTGTAGGACTAGCAGACACGCGGTATTTT. It specifies CASSVGLADTRYF.

Only a few counts were recorded for this clonotype. The rearrangement links TRBV13 to TRBJ2-1; 9 bases align to TRBD2. CDR3 size: 15 residues. Germline V lookup: CDR1 PRHDT, CDR2 FYEKMQ (reference sequence). Trimming at V came to 3 bases and at J to 7 bases, leaving 7 bases not matched to a gene. The CDR3, as DNA: TGTGCCAGCAGCTTGGGCGGGGGGGCAGGTAATGAGCAGTTCTTC. It yields the protein CASSLGGGAGNEQFF.

This clonotype was counted a few times. The V call is TRBV27, the J call TRBJ2-7; D is undetermined. CDR1 and CDR2 (germline): MNHEY, SMNVEV (reference sequence). This CDR3 is 12 amino acids long. V shed 4 bases and J shed 9 bases, with 13 bases lying between them. The CDR3 here is CASSSGGAPQYF. The CDR3 DNA sequence: TGTGCCAGCAGTTCCGGTGGAGCGCCGCAGTACTTC.

This chain links TRBV5-4 with TRBJ1-5; 9 bases agree with TRBD1. Germline V gene sequence: CDR1 SGHNT, CDR2 YYREEE (reference sequence). Losses at the gene ends were 7 bases for V and 6 bases for J; bases not matched to a gene: 11. This CDR3 spans 15 amino acids. The CDR3 loop is CASGRQGDESQPQHF. The CDR3 nucleotides are TGTGCCAGCGGGCGACAGGGGGATGAATCTCAGCCCCAGCATTTT.

This rearrangement joins TRBV19 to TRBJ2-7; D uncertain. Trimming left V 3 bases short and J 1 base short, with 10 bases between. The CDR3 is made up of 14 amino acids. The V gene's germline CDR1 is LNHDA and CDR2 SQIVND (reference sequence). The CDR3 reads CASSIGVRSYEQYF. In nucleotides, the CDR3 is TGTGCCAGTAGTATTGGGGTCAGATCCTACGAGCAGTACTTC.

Of note for this clonotype: Since a much larger clone is just one base distant, this may be a read error. The V and J genes are TRBV29-1 and TRBJ1-1, with D possibly being TRBD1 (6 bases). This CDR3 is built from 12 residues. The V gene's germline CDR1 is SQVTM and CDR2 ANQGSEA. The CDR3 nucleotides are TGCAGCGTGTCCCAGGGGAACACTGAAGCTTACTTT. It yields the protein CSVSQGNTEAYF.

A few counts support this clonotype. V and J are TRBV4-2 and TRBJ2-4; D is possibly TRBD2 (7 bases). The CDR3 totals 18 residues. From germline, CDR1 is LGHNA and CDR2 YNFKEQ. V was cut by 1 base and J by 6 bases, with 22 bases left in between. The CDR3 DNA is TGTGCCAGCAGCCAAGGGGGATGGGAGGGGGGCTACGGAAACATTCAGTACTTC. The encoded protein is CASSQGGWEGGYGNIQYF.

The V and J genes are TRBV5-3 and TRBJ1-6; D remains unclear. TRBV5-3 belongs to the ORF category, with a function that is uncertain. This CDR3 region has 14 residues. The V end was cut by 8 bases, the J end by 10 bases, with 19 bases between. In DNA, the CDR3 is TGTGCCAGCAGTCCAGATTGGCGGAGGTCACCCCTCCACTTT. Its protein is CASSPDWRRSPLHF.

This clonotype was counted at least ten times. This chain uses TRBV29-1 with TRBJ2-7; no reliable D call. Germline V gives CDR1 SQVTM, CDR2 ANQGSEA. Deletions cut 4 bases from V and 4 bases from J, with 8 bases between. The CDR3 consists of 11 residues. The CDR3 spells CSVVDGYEQYF. CDR3 bases: TGCAGCGTTGTCGACGGATACGAGCAGTACTTC.

This clonotype was counted between two and nine times. The V call is TRBV19, the J call TRBJ2-3, with D maybe TRBD2 (6 bases). Trimming took 4 bases from V and 2 from J, leaving 13 bases between them. CDR1 is LNHDA, CDR2 SQIVND, per germline (reference sequence). This CDR3 has 15 amino acids. CDR3 sequence (DNA): TGTGCCAGTAGTAAGGATAGCGGAGCCACAGATACGCAGTATTTT. This sequence encodes CASSKDSGATDTQYF.

The chain links TRBV15 to TRBJ2-5, with TRBD2 matching 10 bases. J gave up 4 bases and V 4 bases, and 6 bases lay outside the gene matches. The CDR3 is 15 residues long. Germline CDR1 and CDR2: LNHNV and YYDKDF (reference sequence). The chain's CDR3 is CATSIRLAGAETQYF. Here the CDR3 DNA reads TGTGCCACCAGCATTAGGCTAGCGGGAGCAGAGACCCAGTACTTC.

This chain joins TRBV7-9 and TRBJ2-7; D uncertain. Germline loops: CDR1 SEHNR, CDR2 FQNEAQ (reference sequence). The CDR3 covers 10 residues. Trimming took off 5 bases at V and 5 bases at J, with 4 bases between the two ends. CDR3 loop: CASSGNEQYF. For the CDR3, the DNA is TGTGCCAGCAGCGGGAACGAGCAGTACTTC. The whole variable domain, filled in from reference TRBV7-9 and TRBJ2-7, reads DTGVSQNPRHKITKRGQNVTFRCDPISEHNRLYWYRQTLGQGPEFLTYFQNEAQLEKSRLLSDRFSAERPKGSFSTLEIQRTEQGDSAMYLCASSGNEQYFGPGTRLTVT.

Details on this clonotype: A much larger clone lies one base from this, so it may be a read error. The chain joins TRBV5-1 to TRBJ1-1; 10 bases agree with TRBD1. The CDR3 extends over 13 amino acids. CDR1 SGHRS and CDR2 YFSETQ come from the germline V gene. The CDR3 region has the DNA TGCGCCAGCAGCTGGGACAGGGGTGCTGAAGCTTCCTTT. It specifies CASSWDRGAEASF.

A remark on this clonotype: The junction departs from the called germline gene at one end, perhaps through a read error. This chain uses TRBV7-2 with TRBJ2-7, with D uncertain. In germline, CDR1 is SGHTA, CDR2 FQGNSA. This CDR3 region has 14 residues. CDR3 nucleotide sequence: TGTGCCAGCAGCTTAGGAATGGCCCGCTACGCGCAGTACTTC. It is translated as CASSLGMARYAQYF. The full variable domain, rest sourced from reference TRBV7-2 and TRBJ2-7, is GAGVSQSPSNKVTEKGKDVELRCDPISGHTALYWYRQSLGQGLEFLIYFQGNSAPDKSGLPSDRFSAERTGGSVSTLTIQRTQQEDSAVYLCASSLGMARYAQYFGPGTRLTVT.

In this sample, this clonotype turned up a few times. This chain links TRBV5-6 with TRBJ1-5; D call uncertain. Germline CDR1 SGHDT, CDR2 YYEEEE. Trimming removed 5 bases at V and 2 bases at J, with 14 bases between. The CDR3 is 15 amino acids. Here the CDR3 DNA reads TGTGCCAGCAGTTGGGGAGCCTCGGGCAATCAGCCCCAGCATTTT. This gives the protein CASSWGASGNQPQHF.

Turning to this clonotype: An end of the junction does not agree with germline; a read error may underlie this. The CDR3 sequence: CASSFGTGGSYKQYF. Here the CDR3 DNA reads TGTGCCAGCAGCTTCGGGACAGGGGGCTCGTACAAGCAGTACTTC. The chain has TRBV5-3 and TRBJ2-7; 12 bases are a match to TRBD1. TRBV5-3 is treated as an ORF (open reading frame) with a function not yet certain. This CDR3 comprises 15 residues.

Remarks on this clonotype: This clone may be a read error of a much larger clone one base away. This chain links TRBV7-9 with TRBJ2-3, with TRBD1 matching 8 bases. CDR1 SEHNR and CDR2 FQNEAQ come from the germline V gene (reference sequence). The CDR3 contains 15 residues. J lost 4 bases, V lost 5 bases, and 8 bases had no gene match. The CDR3 DNA is TGTGCCAGCAGCCGGGACAGGTGGCCCGCAGATACGCAGTATTTT. Encoded protein: CASSRDRWPADTQYF.